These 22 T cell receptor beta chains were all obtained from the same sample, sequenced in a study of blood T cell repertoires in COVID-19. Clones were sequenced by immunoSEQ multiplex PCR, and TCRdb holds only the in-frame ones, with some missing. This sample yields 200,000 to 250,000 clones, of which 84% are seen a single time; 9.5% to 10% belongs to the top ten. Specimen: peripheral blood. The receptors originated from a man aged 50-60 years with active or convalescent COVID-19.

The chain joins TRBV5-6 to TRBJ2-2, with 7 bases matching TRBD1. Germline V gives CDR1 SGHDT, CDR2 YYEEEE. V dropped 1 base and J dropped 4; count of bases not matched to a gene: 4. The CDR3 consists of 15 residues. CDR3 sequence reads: CASSLKGAGTGELFF. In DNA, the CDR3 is TGTGCCAGCAGCTTGAAGGGGGCGGGCACCGGGGAGCTGTTTTTT.

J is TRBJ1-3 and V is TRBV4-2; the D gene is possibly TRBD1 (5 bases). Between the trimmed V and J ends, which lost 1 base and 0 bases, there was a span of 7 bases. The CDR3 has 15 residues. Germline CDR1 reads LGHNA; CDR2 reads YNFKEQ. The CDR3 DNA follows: TGTGCCAGCAGCCAAGTGGACATCTCTGGAAACACCATATATTTT. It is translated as CASSQVDISGNTIYF.

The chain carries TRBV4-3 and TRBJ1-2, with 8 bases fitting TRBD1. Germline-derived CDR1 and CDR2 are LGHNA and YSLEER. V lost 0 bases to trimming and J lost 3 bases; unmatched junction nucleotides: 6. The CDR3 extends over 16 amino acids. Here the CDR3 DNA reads TGCGCCAGCAGCCAAGATCCCAGGGGGCCTTACTATGGCTACACCTTC. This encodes CASSQDPRGPYYGYTF.

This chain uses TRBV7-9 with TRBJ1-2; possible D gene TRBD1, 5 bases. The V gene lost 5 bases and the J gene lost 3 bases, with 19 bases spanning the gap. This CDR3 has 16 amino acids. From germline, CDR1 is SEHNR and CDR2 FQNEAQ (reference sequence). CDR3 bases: TGTGCCAGCAGCCCCCCAGGAACAGGCCGAGACTATGGCTACACCTTC. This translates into CASSPPGTGRDYGYTF.

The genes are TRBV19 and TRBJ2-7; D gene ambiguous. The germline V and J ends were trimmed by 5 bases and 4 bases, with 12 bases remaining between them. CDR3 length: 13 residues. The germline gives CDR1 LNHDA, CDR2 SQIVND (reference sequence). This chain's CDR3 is CASSFGAGYEQYF. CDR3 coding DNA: TGTGCCAGTAGTTTCGGAGCCGGATACGAGCAGTACTTC. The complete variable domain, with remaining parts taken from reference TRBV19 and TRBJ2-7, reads DGGITQSPKYLFRKEGQNVTLSCEQNLNHDAMYWYRQDPGQGLRLIYYSQIVNDFQKGDIAEGYSVSREKKESFPLTVTSAQKNPTAFYLCASSFGAGYEQYFGPGTRLTVT.

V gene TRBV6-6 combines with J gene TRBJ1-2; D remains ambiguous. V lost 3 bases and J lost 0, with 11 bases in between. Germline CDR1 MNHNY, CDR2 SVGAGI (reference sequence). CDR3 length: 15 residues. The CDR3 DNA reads TGTGCCAGCAGTTATGAACAGAGATCTAACTATGGCTACACCTTC. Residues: CASSYEQRSNYGYTF.

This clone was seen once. The CDR3 loop reads CASSLGPAEQPQHF. In nucleotides, the CDR3 is TGTGCCAGCAGCTTGGGCCCGGCGGAACAGCCCCAGCATTTT. The chain has TRBV5-4 and TRBJ1-5; D gene ambiguous. The V gene lost 0 bases and the J gene lost 7 bases, with 11 bases spanning the gap. The CDR3 is 14 residues long. The germline V gene has CDR1 SGHNT and CDR2 YYREEE (reference sequence).

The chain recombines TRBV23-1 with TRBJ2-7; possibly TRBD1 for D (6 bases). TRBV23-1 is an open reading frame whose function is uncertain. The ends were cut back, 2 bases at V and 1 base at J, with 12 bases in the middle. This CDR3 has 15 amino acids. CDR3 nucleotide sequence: TGCGCCAGCAGTCAAGTGGACAGAAGATCCTACGAGCAGTACTTC. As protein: CASSQVDRRSYEQYF.

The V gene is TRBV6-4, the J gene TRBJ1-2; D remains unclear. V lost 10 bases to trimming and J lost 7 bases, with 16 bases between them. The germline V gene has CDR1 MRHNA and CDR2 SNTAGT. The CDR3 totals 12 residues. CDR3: CATSGSWSGYTF. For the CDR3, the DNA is TGTGCCACCTCGGGAAGCTGGTCTGGCTACACCTTC.

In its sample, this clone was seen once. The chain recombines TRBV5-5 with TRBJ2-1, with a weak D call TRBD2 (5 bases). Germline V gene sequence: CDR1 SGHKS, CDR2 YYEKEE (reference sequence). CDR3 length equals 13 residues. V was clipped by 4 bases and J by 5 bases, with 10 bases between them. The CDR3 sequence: CASSHGLHNEQFF. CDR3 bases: TGTGCCAGCAGCCATGGACTTCACAATGAGCAGTTCTTC.

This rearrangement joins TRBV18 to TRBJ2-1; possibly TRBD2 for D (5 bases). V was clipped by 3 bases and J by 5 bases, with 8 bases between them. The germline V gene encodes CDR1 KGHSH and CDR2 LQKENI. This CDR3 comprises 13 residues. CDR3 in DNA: TGTGCCAGCTCACCGGACTGGGACAATGAGCAGTTCTTC. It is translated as CASSPDWDNEQFF.

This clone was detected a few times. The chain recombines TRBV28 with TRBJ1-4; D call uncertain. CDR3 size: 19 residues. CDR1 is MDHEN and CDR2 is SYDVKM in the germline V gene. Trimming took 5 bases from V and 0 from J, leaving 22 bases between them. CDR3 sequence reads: CASSPIPGRGWPTNEKLFF. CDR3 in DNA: TGTGCCAGCAGTCCAATCCCCGGACGAGGGTGGCCAACTAATGAAAAACTGTTTTTT.

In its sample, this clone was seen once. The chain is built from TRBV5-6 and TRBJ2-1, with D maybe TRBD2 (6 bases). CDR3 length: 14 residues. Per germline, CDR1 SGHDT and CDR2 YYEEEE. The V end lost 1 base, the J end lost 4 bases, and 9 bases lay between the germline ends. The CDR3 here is CASSLFGGYNEQFF. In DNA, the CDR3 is TGTGCCAGCAGCTTGTTTGGGGGGTACAATGAGCAGTTCTTC.

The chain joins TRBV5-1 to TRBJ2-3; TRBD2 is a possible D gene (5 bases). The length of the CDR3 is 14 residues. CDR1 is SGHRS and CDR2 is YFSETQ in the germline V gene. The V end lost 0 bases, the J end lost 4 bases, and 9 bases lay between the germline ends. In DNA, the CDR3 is TGCGCCAGCAGCTTGGGAGGGTACGCAGATACGCAGTATTTT. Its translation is CASSLGGYADTQYF.

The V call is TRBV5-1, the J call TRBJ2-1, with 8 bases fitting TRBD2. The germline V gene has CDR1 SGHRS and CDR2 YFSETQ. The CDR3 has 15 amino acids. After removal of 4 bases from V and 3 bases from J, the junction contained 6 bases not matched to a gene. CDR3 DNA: TGCGCCAGCAGCCCGTATAGCGGGATCTACAATGAGCAGTTCTTC. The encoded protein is CASSPYSGIYNEQFF.

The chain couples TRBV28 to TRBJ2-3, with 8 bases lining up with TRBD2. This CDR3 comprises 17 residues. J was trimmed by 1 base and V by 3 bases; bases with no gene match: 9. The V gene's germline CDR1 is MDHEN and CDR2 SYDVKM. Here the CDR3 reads CASSFIQAGDRTDTQYF. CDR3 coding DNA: TGTGCCAGCAGTTTCATTCAAGCGGGGGACCGCACAGATACGCAGTATTTT.

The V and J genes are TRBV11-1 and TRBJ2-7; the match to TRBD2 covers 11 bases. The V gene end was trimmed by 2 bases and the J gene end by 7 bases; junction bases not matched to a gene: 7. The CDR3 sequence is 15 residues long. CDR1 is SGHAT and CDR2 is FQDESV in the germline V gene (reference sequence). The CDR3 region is CASSLHLAGGREQYF. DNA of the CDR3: TGTGCCAGCAGCTTACATCTAGCGGGAGGAAGGGAGCAGTACTTC.

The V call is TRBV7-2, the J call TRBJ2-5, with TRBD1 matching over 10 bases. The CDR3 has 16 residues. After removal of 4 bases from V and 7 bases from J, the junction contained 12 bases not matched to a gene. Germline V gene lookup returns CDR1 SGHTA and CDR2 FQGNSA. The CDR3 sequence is CASSSTGGPLVRTQYF. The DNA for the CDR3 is TGTGCCAGCAGCTCGACAGGGGGCCCTTTAGTAAGGACCCAGTACTTC.

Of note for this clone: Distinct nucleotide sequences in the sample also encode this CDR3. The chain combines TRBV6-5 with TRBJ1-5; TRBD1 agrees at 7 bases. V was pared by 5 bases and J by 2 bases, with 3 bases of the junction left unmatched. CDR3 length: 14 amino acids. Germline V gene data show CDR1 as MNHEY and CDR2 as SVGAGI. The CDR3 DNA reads TGTGCCAGCAGTCGCGACAGGGGCAATCAGCCCCAGCATTTT. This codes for CASSRDRGNQPQHF.

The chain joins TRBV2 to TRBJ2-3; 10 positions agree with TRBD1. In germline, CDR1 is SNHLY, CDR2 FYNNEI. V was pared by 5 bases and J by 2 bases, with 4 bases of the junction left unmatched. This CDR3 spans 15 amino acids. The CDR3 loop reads CASSRDRGFTDTQYF. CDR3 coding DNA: TGTGCCAGCAGTAGGGACAGGGGATTCACAGATACGCAGTATTTT.

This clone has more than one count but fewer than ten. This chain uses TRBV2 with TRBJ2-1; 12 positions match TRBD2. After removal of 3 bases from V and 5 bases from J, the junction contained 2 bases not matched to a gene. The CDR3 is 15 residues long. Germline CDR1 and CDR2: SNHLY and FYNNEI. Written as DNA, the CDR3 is TGTGCCAGCAGTGAGAGACTAGCGGGGGACAATGAGCAGTTCTTC. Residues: CASSERLAGDNEQFF.

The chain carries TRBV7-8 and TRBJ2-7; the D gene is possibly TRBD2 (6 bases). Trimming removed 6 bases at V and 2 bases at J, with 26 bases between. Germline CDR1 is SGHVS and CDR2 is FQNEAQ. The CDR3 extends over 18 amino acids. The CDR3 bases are TGTGCCAGCAGTCTCCGGGACTCTGGGTTTACTGAGCCCTACGAGCAGTACTTC. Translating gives CASSLRDSGFTEPYEQYF.